The sequence of this T cell receptor (beta chain) was determined in a study of blood T cell repertoires in COVID-19. Authors' data handling: Estimated nucleated cell counts came from reference gene primer amplification. Clones were read by immunoSEQ multiplex PCR, and TCRdb kept only the in-frame ones, dropping some. The V and J calls and clone size were taken over from that table, and D and trimming were inferred from the DNA. This sample has about 300,000 clones, with around 90% found just once. Remarks on this clone: Other DNA sequences of this sample code for an identical CDR3.

This TCR came from a woman in her 50s with COVID-19, enrolled during active disease. Source material: peripheral blood.

The CDR3 protein is CASSPRQGRDGELFF. The DNA for the CDR3 is TGTGCCAGCTCACCACGACAGGGGAGAGATGGGGAGCTGTTTTTT. The chain recombines TRBV18 with TRBJ2-2, with 8 bases identical to TRBD1. Trimming cost V 1 base and J 8 bases; bases outside gene matches: 6. Germline V CDR1 and CDR2: KGHSH, LQKENI. This CDR3 is built from 15 residues. The full variable domain, its missing parts supplied by reference TRBV18 and TRBJ2-2, is NAGVMQNPRHLVRRRGQEARLRCSPMKGHSHVYWYRQLPEEGLKFMVYLQKENIIDESGMPKERFSAEFPKEGPSILRIQQVVRGDSAAYFCASSPRQGRDGELFFGEGSRLTVL.